The rows below give T cell receptor beta chains drawn from one sample of a study of T cell responses to AZD1222 COVID-19 vaccine. Measured with immunoSEQ multiplex PCR; TCRdb has only the in-frame clones, and not every one. This table has fewer than 130,000 clones, roughly nine tenths appearing once. This specimen was peripheral blood, taken on day 0 of AZD1222 vaccination. The origin of the receptors is an adult in good health. The CDR3 runs from the conserved cysteine through the conserved F or W.

CDR3aa	v_gene	j_gene
CSARQGDYGYTF	TRBV29-1	TRBJ1-2
CASSSPPPGNTIYF	TRBV11-2	TRBJ1-3
CASNRQGGNQPQHF	TRBV2	TRBJ1-5
CASSLFGDSYEQYF	TRBV5-6	TRBJ2-7
CASSWADRGGEAFF	TRBV7-8	TRBJ1-1
CATSRPGQGGYEQYF	TRBV15	TRBJ2-7
CATSGDTDTQYF	TRBV5-1	TRBJ2-3
CASSQRNVGTTDTQYF	TRBV4-2	TRBJ2-3
CASSPEPGVRYSPLHF	TRBV3-1/TRBV3-2	TRBJ1-6
CASRDGSTYEQYF	TRBV7-9	TRBJ2-7
CASRSGTRSTDTQYF	TRBV6-5	TRBJ2-3
CATSFLDEQYF	TRBV24-1	TRBJ2-7
CASSLRLAGMSSYNEQFF	TRBV28	TRBJ2-1
CATGRDATSGELFF	TRBV7-2	TRBJ2-2
CASRISGKETQYF	TRBV3-1/TRBV3-2	TRBJ2-5
CASSIAPIPNTEAFF	TRBV27	TRBJ1-1
CASSLAPVYEQYF	TRBV5-6	TRBJ2-7
CASSMGQNEQFF	TRBV19	TRBJ2-1
CASSQGGGRGNQPQHF	TRBV3-1/TRBV3-2	TRBJ1-5
CASGTSSLETQYF	TRBV7-2	TRBJ2-5
CASSQAPSLYGYTF	TRBV3-1/TRBV3-2	TRBJ1-2
CASSIGGTTATNEKLFF	TRBV19	TRBJ1-4
CASSQRDTYEQYF	TRBV3-1/TRBV3-2	TRBJ2-7
CASSRWRLGESYTF	TRBV5-6	TRBJ1-2
CASSLATGLRMEQFF	TRBV3-1/TRBV3-2	TRBJ2-1
CASSLQGASGQPQHF	TRBV7-2	TRBJ1-5
CASSPSVAYNSPLHF	TRBV2	TRBJ1-6
CASSVGAAYEQYF	TRBV9	TRBJ2-7
CASSWLGGENTEAFF	TRBV5-6	TRBJ1-1
CASSLEAGTAYEQYF	TRBV5-1	TRBJ2-7
CASSKGQGETEAFF	TRBV4-2	TRBJ1-1
CASRTSGGRHQYF	TRBV27	TRBJ2-4
CASSLELAGAYEQYF	TRBV5-4	TRBJ2-7